This T cell receptor beta chain is from a study of blood T cells in healthy people across ages. This clonotype was seen a few times. A second PCR of roughly 7 to 11 cycles used a sample-barcoded 5' primer and a J-beta primer mix. Each cDNA molecule, via a template-switch adaptor with 12 random nucleotides, was tagged. In TCRdb, the 5' RACE reads were re-called with MiXCR into one record per CDR3 protein. Of more than 1,000,000 distinct CDR3 sequences listed, approximately 25% are singletons. The same sample was also studied in work on T cells of mothers and their children. This second study notes: Each child gave approximately 3.2 million TCR beta CDR3 reads (each mother, over 9.5 million). In unrelated and related pairs, TCR recombination output is shaped in a similar way by thymic selection.

The sequenced sample consisted of blood. This receptor was obtained from a girl aged 2-15 years in good health.

CDR3 coding DNA: TGCGCCAGCAGCCCAACAGGGAACGCCAAAAACATTCAGTACTTC. Its translation: CASSPTGNAKNIQYF. The chain joins TRBV4-1 to TRBJ2-4; D is perhaps TRBD1 (6 bases). The V end lost 4 bases, the J end lost 1 base, and 11 bases lay between the germline ends. The CDR3 loop spans 15 amino acids. The germline V gene encodes CDR1 MGHRA and CDR2 YSYEKL.